Listed below are T cell receptor beta chains from one sample, sequenced in a study of technical replicates of blood from four donors. Some clones are missing from TCRdb's copy, which holds only in-frame ones; the method was immunoSEQ multiplex PCR. The profile covers about 60,000 clones, with more than 75% appearing a single time and less than 6.5% taken by the ten largest. What was sequenced was PBMCs. Receptors originate from a human donor in good health. Some clones in this sample may be carry-over from other donors' samples. Each CDR3 is given with its conserved first and last residue. Fields, in order: V gene, clone size, CDR3 protein. Some rows mark clone size as missing; the rest say once, few, many or name a class of expanded clone.

v_gene: TRBV7-9; abundance: once; CDR3aa: CASSSTIGQGEFF
v_gene: TRBV7-2; abundance: NA; CDR3aa: CASSWEGSNQPQHF
v_gene: TRBV7-6; abundance: NA; CDR3aa: CASSTTSPDTQYF
v_gene: TRBV2; abundance: few; CDR3aa: CASSDDRAAPDTQYF
v_gene: TRBV18; abundance: once; CDR3aa: CASSATLLSSATNTGELFF
v_gene: TRBV27; abundance: NA; CDR3aa: CASSLQGLSYNSPLHF
v_gene: TRBV7-6; abundance: NA; CDR3aa: CASSPWTTSTDTQYF
v_gene: TRBV19; abundance: NA; CDR3aa: CASSTAGAGRNQPQHF
v_gene: TRBV7-2; abundance: NA; CDR3aa: CASSRDSGPNQPQHF
v_gene: TRBV6-5; abundance: NA; CDR3aa: CASSQRTAVEETQYF
v_gene: TRBV4-2; abundance: NA; CDR3aa: CASSQDPGGGQETQYF
v_gene: TRBV6-5; abundance: NA; CDR3aa: CASSYSGRETQYF
v_gene: TRBV30; abundance: NA; CDR3aa: CAWSSGLAGDKQYF
v_gene: TRBV29-1; abundance: NA; CDR3aa: CSVRPAESAGELFF
v_gene: TRBV4-3; abundance: NA; CDR3aa: CASSQDRSGGAQTQYF
v_gene: TRBV30; abundance: few; CDR3aa: CAWDRPGGEAFF
v_gene: TRBV2; abundance: NA; CDR3aa: CATRGSGNTIYF
v_gene: TRBV5-6; abundance: NA; CDR3aa: CASSLTGPASPLHF
v_gene: TRBV23-1; abundance: NA; CDR3aa: CASKGPGCTLGTGELFF
v_gene: TRBV19; abundance: NA; CDR3aa: CASSAWDSASPGETQYF
v_gene: TRBV5-6; abundance: NA; CDR3aa: CASRRTGGSYNEQFF
v_gene: TRBV11-2; abundance: NA; CDR3aa: CASSQNLAGRETQYF
v_gene: TRBV5-1; abundance: NA; CDR3aa: CASSPLAGGHTQYF
v_gene: TRBV4-1; abundance: NA; CDR3aa: CASSQGGGEKGYTF
v_gene: TRBV4-1; abundance: NA; CDR3aa: CASSQDRGLAGVEQYF
v_gene: TRBV27; abundance: NA; CDR3aa: CASSFSGRSTDTQYF
v_gene: TRBV4-3; abundance: NA; CDR3aa: CASSQELRSSGAASTGELFF
v_gene: TRBV4-2; abundance: NA; CDR3aa: CASSQRAGADTQYF
v_gene: TRBV11-2; abundance: NA; CDR3aa: CASSLLLRQDLSSYEQYF